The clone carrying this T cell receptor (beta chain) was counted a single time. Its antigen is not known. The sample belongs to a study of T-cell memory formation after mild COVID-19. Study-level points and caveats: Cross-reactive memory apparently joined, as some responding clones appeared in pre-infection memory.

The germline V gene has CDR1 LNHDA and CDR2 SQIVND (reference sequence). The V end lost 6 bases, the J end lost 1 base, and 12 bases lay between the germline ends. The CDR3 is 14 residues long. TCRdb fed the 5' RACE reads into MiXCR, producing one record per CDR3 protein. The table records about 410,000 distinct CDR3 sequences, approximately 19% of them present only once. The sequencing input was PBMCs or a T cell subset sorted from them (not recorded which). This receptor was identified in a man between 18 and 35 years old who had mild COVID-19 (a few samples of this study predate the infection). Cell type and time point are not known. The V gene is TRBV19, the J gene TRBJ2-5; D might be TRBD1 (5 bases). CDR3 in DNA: TGTGCCAGTAGGAGTACAGGCCGCCAAGAGACCCAGTACTTC. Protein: CASRSTGRQETQYF.